These T cell receptor beta chains were read from a single sample in a study of blood T cell repertoires in COVID-19. TCRdb keeps only in-frame clones here, not all; method: immunoSEQ multiplex PCR. The table includes 95,000 to 110,000 clones, around 89% detected once. The source material was peripheral blood. These receptors originate from a man aged 40-49 years with active or convalescent COVID-19. The CDR3 runs from the conserved cysteine through the conserved F or W. Only part of the rows carry a size: once, few, many, or a class if the clone is expanded.

j_gene: TRBJ2-7
abundance: once
v_gene: TRBV7-9
CDR3aa: CASSPGQGPYEQYF

j_gene: TRBJ2-1
abundance: NA
v_gene: TRBV6-4
CDR3aa: CASSRQGTSYNEQFF

j_gene: TRBJ2-1
abundance: NA
v_gene: TRBV10-3
CDR3aa: CAISESGTGPNNEQFF

j_gene: TRBJ2-2
abundance: medium-sized
v_gene: TRBV24-1
CDR3aa: CATRATSGGNTGELFF

j_gene: TRBJ2-2
abundance: once
v_gene: TRBV5-1
CDR3aa: CASSPLPTGSGELFF

j_gene: TRBJ1-1
abundance: NA
v_gene: TRBV18
CDR3aa: CASSPLSQGVGDTEAFF

j_gene: TRBJ2-1
abundance: NA
v_gene: TRBV5-4
CDR3aa: CASSPSIMTSGSSNEQFF

j_gene: TRBJ1-1
abundance: NA
v_gene: TRBV12-3/TRBV12-4
CDR3aa: CASSIVGWAFF

j_gene: TRBJ2-7
abundance: NA
v_gene: TRBV2
CDR3aa: CASSLKEQYF

j_gene: TRBJ2-3
abundance: NA
v_gene: TRBV4-1
CDR3aa: CASSQVSGGRTDTQYF

j_gene: TRBJ2-2
abundance: NA
v_gene: TRBV18
CDR3aa: CASSPYGGLNTGELFF

j_gene: TRBJ2-5
abundance: NA
v_gene: TRBV6-6
CDR3aa: CASSWEARETQYF

j_gene: TRBJ2-2
abundance: NA
v_gene: TRBV3-1/TRBV3-2
CDR3aa: CASSQVPAGGPGELFF

j_gene: TRBJ2-3
abundance: NA
v_gene: TRBV7-2
CDR3aa: CASSLTGAGLSTDTQYF

j_gene: TRBJ2-7
abundance: NA
v_gene: TRBV28
CDR3aa: CASSFSGSFYEQYF

j_gene: TRBJ2-7
abundance: NA
v_gene: TRBV12-3/TRBV12-4
CDR3aa: CASSLTVYEQYF

j_gene: TRBJ1-3
abundance: NA
v_gene: TRBV5-1
CDR3aa: CASSVQGVTGNTIYF

j_gene: TRBJ1-1
abundance: NA
v_gene: TRBV6-6
CDR3aa: CASSTGQGMNTEAFF

j_gene: TRBJ2-6
abundance: NA
v_gene: TRBV28
CDR3aa: CASSFGGTGASGANVLTF

j_gene: TRBJ1-6
abundance: NA
v_gene: TRBV9
CDR3aa: CASTVSSYNSPLHF

j_gene: TRBJ1-1
abundance: NA
v_gene: TRBV28
CDR3aa: CATAIVNTEAFF

j_gene: TRBJ1-2
abundance: NA
v_gene: TRBV4-3
CDR3aa: CASSPGQGNYGYTF

j_gene: TRBJ1-6
abundance: NA
v_gene: TRBV28
CDR3aa: CASSFLRVEALHF

j_gene: TRBJ2-5
abundance: NA
v_gene: TRBV11-2
CDR3aa: CASSLTATVLRGQETQYF

j_gene: TRBJ1-1
abundance: NA
v_gene: TRBV19
CDR3aa: CASSPRGQGMFTEAFF

j_gene: TRBJ1-2
abundance: NA
v_gene: TRBV5-5
CDR3aa: CASSLFQGDYGYTF

j_gene: TRBJ1-5
abundance: NA
v_gene: TRBV21-1
CDR3aa: CASIESGGLSSNQPQHF

j_gene: TRBJ2-1
abundance: NA
v_gene: TRBV9
CDR3aa: CASSVAPAGGYNEQFF

j_gene: TRBJ1-1
abundance: NA
v_gene: TRBV6-5
CDR3aa: CASSYSSGLMNTEAFF

j_gene: TRBJ1-1
abundance: NA
v_gene: TRBV5-5
CDR3aa: CASSIMSARNTEAFF

j_gene: TRBJ2-3
abundance: NA
v_gene: TRBV18
CDR3aa: CASSKRPFQEGALTDTQYF

j_gene: TRBJ2-3
abundance: NA
v_gene: TRBV28
CDR3aa: CASSLTSGYTDTQYF

j_gene: TRBJ2-3
abundance: NA
v_gene: TRBV7-2
CDR3aa: CASSERQGTDTQYF

j_gene: TRBJ2-7
abundance: NA
v_gene: TRBV18
CDR3aa: CASSPPLAGDHEQYF

j_gene: TRBJ2-7
abundance: NA
v_gene: TRBV7-2
CDR3aa: CASSSTGGRYEQYF

j_gene: TRBJ1-6
abundance: NA
v_gene: TRBV6-1
CDR3aa: CASSDPDRPNSPLHF

j_gene: TRBJ2-1
abundance: NA
v_gene: TRBV11-2
CDR3aa: CASNPLADRYNEQFF

j_gene: TRBJ1-6
abundance: NA
v_gene: TRBV27
CDR3aa: CASSLGQQPLHF

j_gene: TRBJ2-3
abundance: NA
v_gene: TRBV5-1
CDR3aa: CASTGQATTDTQYF

j_gene: TRBJ2-7
abundance: NA
v_gene: TRBV2
CDR3aa: CASRADRGKQYF

j_gene: TRBJ1-1
abundance: NA
v_gene: TRBV5-5
CDR3aa: CASSPITQGGTEAFF

j_gene: TRBJ2-7
abundance: NA
v_gene: TRBV19
CDR3aa: CASTTGLGEQYF

j_gene: TRBJ2-3
abundance: NA
v_gene: TRBV25-1
CDR3aa: CASSFTSGGRSGDTQYF

j_gene: TRBJ1-6
abundance: NA
v_gene: TRBV5-1
CDR3aa: CASSEQGHNSPLHF

j_gene: TRBJ2-1
abundance: NA
v_gene: TRBV5-1
CDR3aa: CASSPWGLSGGDNEQFF

j_gene: TRBJ1-1
abundance: NA
v_gene: TRBV6-6
CDR3aa: CASRYRKGMNTEAFF

j_gene: TRBJ2-7
abundance: NA
v_gene: TRBV6-6
CDR3aa: CASNHDSSSSYEQYF

j_gene: TRBJ2-2
abundance: NA
v_gene: TRBV10-3
CDR3aa: CAISESTGTGTGELFF

j_gene: TRBJ2-1
abundance: NA
v_gene: TRBV7-2
CDR3aa: CASSLSGRAGNEQFF

j_gene: TRBJ2-7
abundance: NA
v_gene: TRBV4-1
CDR3aa: CASSQASGRYYEQYF

j_gene: TRBJ1-1
abundance: once
v_gene: TRBV11-1
CDR3aa: CASTGQGDLMNTEAFF

j_gene: TRBJ2-4
abundance: once
v_gene: TRBV7-9
CDR3aa: CASSPWDRRDIQYF

j_gene: TRBJ1-1
abundance: NA
v_gene: TRBV27
CDR3aa: CASSFQALSTEAFF

j_gene: TRBJ2-3
abundance: NA
v_gene: TRBV30
CDR3aa: CAWMEGFASTDTQYF

j_gene: TRBJ2-2
abundance: NA
v_gene: TRBV11-2
CDR3aa: CASKGTGGSGELFF

j_gene: TRBJ2-1
abundance: NA
v_gene: TRBV6-4
CDR3aa: CASSVSGSSYNEQFF

j_gene: TRBJ1-4
abundance: NA
v_gene: TRBV7-6
CDR3aa: CASSRWGTGVNEKLFF

j_gene: TRBJ1-5
abundance: NA
v_gene: TRBV27
CDR3aa: CASRGTGANQPQHF

j_gene: TRBJ2-1
abundance: NA
v_gene: TRBV11-2
CDR3aa: CASSYGTSGFGEQFF